This T cell receptor beta chain is drawn from a study of T-cell reconstitution after alpha-beta-depleted transplantation in children. Preparation of the TCRbeta library used unique molecular identifiers. TCRdb re-called the PCR reads with MiXCR, one entry per CDR3 protein. The profile covers around 580,000 distinct CDR3 sequences, with over 20% appearing a single time and around a third taken by the ten largest. The germline gives CDR1 SEHNR, CDR2 FQNEAQ (reference sequence). The ends were cut back, 6 bases at V and 4 bases at J, with 15 bases in the middle. The CDR3 length is 14 residues. This clonotype was recorded a few times. Its antigen is undetermined. General study points: Most T-cell counts and diversity one year after the transplant came from T cells that were newly produced. There were reportedly several hundred expanded graft clones from which alpha-beta T cells came about two months after transplant.

The sequencing here drew on PBMCs, taken before TCRalphabeta/CD19-depleted stem cell transplant. The chain combines TRBV7-9 with TRBJ2-5; D is uncertain. The sequence was collected from a boy in the first two years of life with Wiskott-Aldrich syndrome, due to receive a stem cell transplant. CDR3 sequence reads: CASSFYHTGETQYF. CDR3 DNA: TGTGCCAGCAGTTTTTACCACACCGGAGAGACCCAGTACTTC. The full variable domain, completed using reference TRBV7-9 and TRBJ2-5, is DTGVSQNPRHKITKRGQNVTFRCDPISEHNRLYWYRQTLGQGPEFLTYFQNEAQLEKSRLLSDRFSAERPKGSFSTLEIQRTEQGDSAMYLCASSFYHTGETQYFGPGTRLLVL.